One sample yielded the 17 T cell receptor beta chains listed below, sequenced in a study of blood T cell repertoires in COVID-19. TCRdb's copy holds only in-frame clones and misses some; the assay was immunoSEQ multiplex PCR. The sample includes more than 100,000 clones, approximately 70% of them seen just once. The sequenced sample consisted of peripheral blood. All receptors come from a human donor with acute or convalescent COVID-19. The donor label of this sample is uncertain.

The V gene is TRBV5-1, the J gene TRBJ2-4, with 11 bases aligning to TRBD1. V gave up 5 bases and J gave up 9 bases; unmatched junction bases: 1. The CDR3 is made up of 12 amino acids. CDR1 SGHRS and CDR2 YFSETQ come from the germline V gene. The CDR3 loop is CASRGTGGIQYF. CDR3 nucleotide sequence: TGCGCCAGCAGGGGGACAGGGGGCATTCAGTACTTC.

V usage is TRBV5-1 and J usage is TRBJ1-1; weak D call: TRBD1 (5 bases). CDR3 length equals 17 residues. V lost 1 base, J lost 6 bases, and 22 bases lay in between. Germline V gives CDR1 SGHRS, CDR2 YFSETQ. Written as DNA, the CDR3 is TGCGCCAGCAGCTTGACCTCGGGGTCCGGGGGTTATGCTGAAGCTTTCTTT. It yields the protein CASSLTSGSGGYAEAFF.

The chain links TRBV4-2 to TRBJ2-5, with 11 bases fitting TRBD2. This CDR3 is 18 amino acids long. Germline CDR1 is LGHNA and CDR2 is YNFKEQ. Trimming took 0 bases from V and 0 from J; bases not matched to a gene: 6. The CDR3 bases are TGTGCCAGCAGCCAAGAGGCTAGCGGGGGGACGTACCAAGAGACCCAGTACTTC. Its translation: CASSQEASGGTYQETQYF.

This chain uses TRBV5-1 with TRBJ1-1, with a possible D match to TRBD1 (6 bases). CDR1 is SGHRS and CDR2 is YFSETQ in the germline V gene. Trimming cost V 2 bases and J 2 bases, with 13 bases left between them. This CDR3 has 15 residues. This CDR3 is CASSLLPGQNTEAFF. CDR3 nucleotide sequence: TGCGCCAGCAGCTTACTACCGGGACAAAACACTGAAGCTTTCTTT.

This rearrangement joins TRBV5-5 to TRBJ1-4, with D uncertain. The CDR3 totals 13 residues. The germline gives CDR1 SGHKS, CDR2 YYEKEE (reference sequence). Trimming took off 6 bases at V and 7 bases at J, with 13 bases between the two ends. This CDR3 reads CASTPRAGEKLFF. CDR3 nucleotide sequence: TGTGCCAGCACCCCGAGGGCGGGTGAAAAACTGTTTTTT.

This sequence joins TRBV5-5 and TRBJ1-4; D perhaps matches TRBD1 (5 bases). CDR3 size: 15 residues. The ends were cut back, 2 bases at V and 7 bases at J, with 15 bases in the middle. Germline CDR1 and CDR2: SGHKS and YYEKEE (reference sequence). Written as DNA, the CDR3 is TGTGCCAGCAGCTTAAACGCACAGGCGAGTGAAAAACTGTTTTTT. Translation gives CASSLNAQASEKLFF.

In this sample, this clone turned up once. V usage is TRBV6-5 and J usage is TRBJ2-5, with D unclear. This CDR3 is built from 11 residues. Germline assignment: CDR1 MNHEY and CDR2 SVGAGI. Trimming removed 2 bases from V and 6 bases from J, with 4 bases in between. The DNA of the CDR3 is TGTGCCAGCAGTTACGGCCAGACCCAGTACTTC. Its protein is CASSYGQTQYF.

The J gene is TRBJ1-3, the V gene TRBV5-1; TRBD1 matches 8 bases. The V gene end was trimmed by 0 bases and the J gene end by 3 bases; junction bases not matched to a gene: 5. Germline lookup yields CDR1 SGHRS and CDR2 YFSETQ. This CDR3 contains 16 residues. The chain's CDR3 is CASSLAGQGGGNTIYF. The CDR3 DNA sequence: TGCGCCAGCAGCTTGGCCGGACAGGGAGGTGGAAACACCATATATTTT. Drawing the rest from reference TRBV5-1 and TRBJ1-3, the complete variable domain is KAGVTQTPRYLIKTRGQQVTLSCSPISGHRSVSWYQQTPGQGLQFLFEYFSETQRNKGNFPGRFSGRQFSNSRSEMNVSTLELGDSALYLCASSLAGQGGGNTIYFGEGSWLTVV.

The CDR3 region is CASSLAPSGRNSPLHF. The CDR3 DNA reads as TGCGCCAGCAGCTTGGCACCCAGTGGGAGGAATTCACCCCTCCACTTT. The chain couples TRBV5-1 to TRBJ1-6; no reliable D call. Trimming took 0 bases from V and 7 from J, leaving 14 bases between them. This CDR3 has 16 residues. Germline loops: CDR1 SGHRS, CDR2 YFSETQ.

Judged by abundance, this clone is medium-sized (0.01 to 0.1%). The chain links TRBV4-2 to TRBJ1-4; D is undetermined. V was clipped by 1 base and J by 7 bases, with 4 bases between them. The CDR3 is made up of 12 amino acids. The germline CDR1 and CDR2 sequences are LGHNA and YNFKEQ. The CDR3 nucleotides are TGTGCCAGCAGCCAAGGCGGTGAAAAACTGTTTTTT. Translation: CASSQGGEKLFF.

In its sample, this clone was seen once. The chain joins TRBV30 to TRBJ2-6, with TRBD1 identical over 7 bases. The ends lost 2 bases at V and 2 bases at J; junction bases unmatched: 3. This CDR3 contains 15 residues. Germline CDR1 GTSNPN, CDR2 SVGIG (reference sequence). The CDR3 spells CAWSKDRTGANVLTF. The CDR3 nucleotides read TGTGCCTGGAGTAAGGACAGGACTGGGGCCAACGTCCTGACTTTC.

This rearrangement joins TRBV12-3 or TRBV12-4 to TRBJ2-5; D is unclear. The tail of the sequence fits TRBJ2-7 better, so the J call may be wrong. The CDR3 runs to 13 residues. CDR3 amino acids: CASSLYDSYEQYF. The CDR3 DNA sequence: TGTGCCAGCAGTTTGTACGACTCCTACGAGCAGTACTTC.

The chain's CDR3 is CASVEGSQPQHF. CDR3 sequence (DNA): TGTGCTAGTGTCGAGGGAAGTCAGCCCCAGCATTTT. The V and J genes are TRBV12-5 and TRBJ1-5; D call uncertain. Trimming took 7 bases from V and 6 from J, leaving 10 bases between them. CDR1 LGHNT and CDR2 FRNRAP come from the germline V gene. This CDR3 spans 12 amino acids.

The CDR3 is CASVPGLAYEQFF. The CDR3 coding sequence is TGTGCCAGCGTTCCGGGACTAGCTTATGAGCAGTTCTTC. The V and J genes are TRBV2 and TRBJ2-1; 9 nucleotides agree with TRBD2. From germline, CDR1 is SNHLY and CDR2 FYNNEI. The CDR3 is 13 amino acids. Trimming at V came to 8 bases and at J to 8 bases, leaving 7 bases not matched to a gene.

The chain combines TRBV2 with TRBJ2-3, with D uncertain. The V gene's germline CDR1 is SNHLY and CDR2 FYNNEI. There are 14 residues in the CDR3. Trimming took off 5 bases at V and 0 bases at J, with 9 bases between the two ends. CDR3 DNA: TGTGCCAGCAGTCGGGTTGGGAGCACAGATACGCAGTATTTT. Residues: CASSRVGSTDTQYF.

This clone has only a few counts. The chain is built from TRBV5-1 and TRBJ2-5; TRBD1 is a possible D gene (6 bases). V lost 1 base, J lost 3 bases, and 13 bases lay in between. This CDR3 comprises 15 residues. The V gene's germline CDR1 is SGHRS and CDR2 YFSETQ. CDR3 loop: CASSLTPGQEETQYF. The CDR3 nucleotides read TGCGCCAGCAGCTTGACGCCGGGACAAGAAGAGACCCAGTACTTC.

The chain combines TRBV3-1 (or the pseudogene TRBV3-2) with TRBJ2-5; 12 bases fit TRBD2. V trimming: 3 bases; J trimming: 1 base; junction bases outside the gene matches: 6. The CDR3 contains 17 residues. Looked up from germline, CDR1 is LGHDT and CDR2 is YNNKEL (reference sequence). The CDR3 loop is CASSQALAGGPQETQYF. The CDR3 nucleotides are TGTGCCAGCAGCCAGGCCCTAGCGGGGGGGCCCCAAGAGACCCAGTACTTC.